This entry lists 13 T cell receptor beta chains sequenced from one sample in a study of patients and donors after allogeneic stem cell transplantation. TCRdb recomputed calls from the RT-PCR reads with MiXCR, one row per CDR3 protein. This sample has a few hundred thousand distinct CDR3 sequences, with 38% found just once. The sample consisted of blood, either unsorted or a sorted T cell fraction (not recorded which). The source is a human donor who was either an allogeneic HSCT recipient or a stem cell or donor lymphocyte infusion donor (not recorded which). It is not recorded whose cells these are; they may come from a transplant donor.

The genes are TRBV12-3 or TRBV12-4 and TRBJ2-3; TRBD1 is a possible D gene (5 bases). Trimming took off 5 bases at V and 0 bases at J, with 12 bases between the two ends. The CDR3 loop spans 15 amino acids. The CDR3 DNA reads TGTGCCAGCAGTAGGGGTCTTTCTAGCACAGATACGCAGTATTTT. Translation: CASSRGLSSTDTQYF.

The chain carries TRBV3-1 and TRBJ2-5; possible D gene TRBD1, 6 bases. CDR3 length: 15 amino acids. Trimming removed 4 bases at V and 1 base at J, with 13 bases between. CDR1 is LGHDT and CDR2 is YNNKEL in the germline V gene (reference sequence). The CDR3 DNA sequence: TGTGCCAGCAGCCCCTTTGGACAGCCCCAAGAGACCCAGTACTTC. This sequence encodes CASSPFGQPQETQYF.

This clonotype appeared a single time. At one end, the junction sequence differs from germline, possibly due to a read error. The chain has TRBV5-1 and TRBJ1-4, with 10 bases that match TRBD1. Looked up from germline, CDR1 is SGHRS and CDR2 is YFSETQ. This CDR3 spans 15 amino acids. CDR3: CASSLGAGTGALRIF. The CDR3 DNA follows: TGCGCCAGCAGCTTGGGGGCCGGGACAGGGGCTTTGAGGATTTTT.

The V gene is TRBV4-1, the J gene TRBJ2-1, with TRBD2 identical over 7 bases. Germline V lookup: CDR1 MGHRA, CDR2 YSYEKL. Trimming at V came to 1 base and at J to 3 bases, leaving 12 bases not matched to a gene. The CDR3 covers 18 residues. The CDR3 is CASSQGYTREGIYNEQFF. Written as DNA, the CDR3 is TGCGCCAGCAGCCAAGGGTACACAAGGGAGGGAATCTACAATGAGCAGTTCTTC.

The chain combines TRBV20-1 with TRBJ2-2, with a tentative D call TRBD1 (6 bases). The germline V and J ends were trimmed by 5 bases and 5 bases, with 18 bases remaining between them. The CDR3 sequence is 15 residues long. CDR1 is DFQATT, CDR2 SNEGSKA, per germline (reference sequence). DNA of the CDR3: TGCAGTGCTCCCGTAACAGGGTTCGGGACCGGGGAGCTGTTTTTT. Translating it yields CSAPVTGFGTGELFF.

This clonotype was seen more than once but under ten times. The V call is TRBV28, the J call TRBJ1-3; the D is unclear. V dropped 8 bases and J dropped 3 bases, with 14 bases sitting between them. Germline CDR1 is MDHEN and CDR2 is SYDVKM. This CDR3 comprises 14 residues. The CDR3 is CASRGEGRGNTIYF. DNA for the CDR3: TGTGCCAGCCGAGGAGAGGGCCGTGGAAACACCATATATTTT.

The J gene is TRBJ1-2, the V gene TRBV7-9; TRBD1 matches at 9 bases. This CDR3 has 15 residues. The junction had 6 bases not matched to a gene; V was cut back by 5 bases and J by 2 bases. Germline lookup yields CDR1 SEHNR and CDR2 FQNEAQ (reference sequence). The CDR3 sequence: CASSPRGQGNYGYTF. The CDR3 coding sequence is TGTGCCAGCAGCCCCCGAGGACAGGGGAACTATGGCTACACCTTC. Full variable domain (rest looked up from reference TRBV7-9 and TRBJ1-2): DTGVSQNPRHKITKRGQNVTFRCDPISEHNRLYWYRQTLGQGPEFLTYFQNEAQLEKSRLLSDRFSAERPKGSFSTLEIQRTEQGDSAMYLCASSPRGQGNYGYTFGSGTRLTVV.

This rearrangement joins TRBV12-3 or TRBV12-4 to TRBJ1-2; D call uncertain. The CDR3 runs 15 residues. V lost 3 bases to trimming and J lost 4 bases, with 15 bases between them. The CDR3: CASSFFYPRVYGYTF. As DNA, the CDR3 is TGTGCCAGCAGTTTTTTCTACCCGAGGGTCTATGGCTACACCTTC.

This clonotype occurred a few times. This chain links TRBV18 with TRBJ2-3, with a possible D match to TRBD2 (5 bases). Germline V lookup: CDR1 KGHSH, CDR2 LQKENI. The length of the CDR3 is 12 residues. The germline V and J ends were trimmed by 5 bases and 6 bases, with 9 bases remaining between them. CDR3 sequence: CASSSSGDTQYF. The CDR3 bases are TGTGCCAGCTCAAGTTCGGGGGATACGCAGTATTTT. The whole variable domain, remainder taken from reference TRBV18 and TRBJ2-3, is NAGVMQNPRHLVRRRGQEARLRCSPMKGHSHVYWYRQLPEEGLKFMVYLQKENIIDESGMPKERFSAEFPKEGPSILRIQQVVRGDSAAYFCASSSSGDTQYFGPGTRLTVL.

CDR3 region: CASSSDVLAGGRSYNEQFF. As DNA, the CDR3 is TGTGCCAGCAGTTCCGACGTTCTAGCGGGGGGCCGCTCCTACAATGAGCAGTTCTTC. The V gene is TRBV28, the J gene TRBJ2-1, with TRBD2 matching 11 bases. The CDR3 length is 19 residues. The V gene's germline CDR1 is MDHEN and CDR2 SYDVKM. The junction had 11 bases not matched to a gene; V was cut back by 4 bases and J by 0 bases.

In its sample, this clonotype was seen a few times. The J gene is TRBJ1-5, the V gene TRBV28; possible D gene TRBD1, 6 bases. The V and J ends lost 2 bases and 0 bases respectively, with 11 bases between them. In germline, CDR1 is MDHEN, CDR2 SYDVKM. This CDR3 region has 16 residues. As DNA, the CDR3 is TGTGCCAGCAGTTTAATGGGGGCTTATAGCAATCAGCCCCAGCATTTT. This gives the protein CASSLMGAYSNQPQHF. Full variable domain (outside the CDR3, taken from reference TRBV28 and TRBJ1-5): DVKVTQSSRYLVKRTGEKVFLECVQDMDHENMFWYRQDPGLGLRLIYFSYDVKMKEKGDIPEGYSVSREKKERFSLILESASTNQTSMYLCASSLMGAYSNQPQHFGDGTRLSIL.

In DNA, the CDR3 is TGTGCCAGCAGTTTACCCCCGTTAGGCAGGGCGAATCAGCCCCAGCATTTT. Its protein is CASSLPPLGRANQPQHF. The V call is TRBV28, the J call TRBJ1-5; tentative D call: TRBD1 (5 bases). This CDR3 has 17 residues. In germline, CDR1 is MDHEN, CDR2 SYDVKM. V lost 2 bases and J 4 bases, leaving 18 bases between the germline ends.

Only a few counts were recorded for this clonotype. In DNA form, the CDR3 reads TGTGCCAGCAGCTTAGTGGGCCAGGGGAGGAGAGAGACCCAGTACTTC. The encoded protein is CASSLVGQGRRETQYF. J is TRBJ2-5 and V is TRBV7-9; D may be TRBD1 or TRBD2 (6 bases each). The CDR3 is 16 residues long. The germline CDR1 and CDR2 sequences are SEHNR and FQNEAQ (reference sequence). V was pared by 1 base and J by 4 bases, with 16 bases between.